Following are 23 T cell receptor beta chains from one sample sequenced in a study of regulatory T cells in long-lasting Graves disease. Arm-PCR of CDR3 regions with iRepertoire HTBI primers generated TCR beta libraries. TCRdb processed the multiplex PCR reads anew with MiXCR; each CDR3 protein has one entry. The sample yields some 430,000 distinct CDR3 sequences, roughly 21% seen once. The time point here: persistent/refractory GD, antithyroid drugs over 5 years with positive TRAb. PBMC-extracted RNA yielded the TCR library. This specimen was peripheral blood mononuclear cells (PBMCs), taken when the disease was refractory, from a patient treated with antithyroid drugs. Receptors were obtained from a female donor with Graves disease.

In its sample, this clonotype was seen many times. The J gene is TRBJ1-2, the V gene TRBV12-3 or TRBV12-4; D possibly corresponds to TRBD1 (5 bases). Trimming shortened V by 11 bases and J by 9 bases, and 19 bases separated the two germline ends. There are 12 residues in the CDR3. CDR3 DNA sequence: TGTGCCCTACGGGGACCTTACCTGAGCTACACCTTC. Residues: CALRGPYLSYTF.

This clonotype was seen repeatedly, ten times or more. The V gene is TRBV20-1, the J gene TRBJ2-5; D ambiguous. V lost 0 bases, J lost 2 bases, and 10 bases lay in between. Germline V CDR1 and CDR2: DFQATT, SNEGSKA (reference sequence). The CDR3 sequence is 14 residues long. The CDR3 reads CSARDSWVQETQYF. As DNA, the CDR3 is TGCAGTGCTAGAGATTCCTGGGTGCAAGAGACCCAGTACTTC.

This clonotype was seen a few times. The chain couples TRBV11-2 to TRBJ1-2; D is unclear. Trimming removed 1 base from V and 4 bases from J, with 16 bases in between. The germline V gene encodes CDR1 SGHAT and CDR2 FQNNGV. This CDR3 is built from 16 residues. CDR3 region: CASSLGGVDGPYGYTF. CDR3 nucleotides: TGTGCCAGCAGCTTAGGCGGAGTCGACGGCCCCTATGGCTACACCTTC.

This clonotype was counted between two and nine times. The CDR3: CSVVFSYEQYF. The CDR3 nucleotides read TGCAGCGTTGTTTTCTCGTACGAGCAGTACTTC. This rearrangement joins TRBV29-1 to TRBJ2-7; D is unclear. Trimming removed 4 bases at V and 4 bases at J, with 8 bases between. This CDR3 contains 11 residues. Per the germline V gene, CDR1 is SQVTM and CDR2 is ANQGSEA.

This clonotype was seen a handful of times. V usage is TRBV11-2 and J usage is TRBJ2-7, with 9 bases identical to TRBD2. After removal of 0 bases from V and 3 bases from J, the junction contained 3 bases not matched to a gene. The germline V gene encodes CDR1 SGHAT and CDR2 FQNNGV. The CDR3 is made up of 15 amino acids. Here the CDR3 reads CASSLDAGGDYEQYF. The CDR3 region has the DNA TGTGCCAGCAGCTTAGATGCGGGAGGGGACTACGAGCAGTACTTC.

This clonotype turned up a few times. This sequence joins TRBV6-1 and TRBJ1-2; TRBD1 is a possible D gene (5 bases). The V end lost 9 bases, the J end lost 4 bases, and 18 bases lay between the germline ends. This CDR3 has 14 residues. CDR1 is MNHNS and CDR2 is SASEGT in the germline V gene. The CDR3 region is CASTVSGGIYGYTF. The CDR3 nucleotides read TGTGCCAGTACAGTTTCGGGGGGGATCTATGGCTACACCTTC.

This clonotype was picked up a small number of times. The chain is built from TRBV7-6 and TRBJ1-1; D is perhaps TRBD1 (6 bases). In germline, CDR1 is SGHVS, CDR2 FNYEAQ. V gave up 5 bases and J gave up 5 bases, with 12 bases separating them. This CDR3 spans 13 amino acids. The CDR3 DNA follows: TGTGCCAGCAGCGCAGGGGATGGGACTGAAGCTTTCTTT. It codes for CASSAGDGTEAFF.

This clonotype was detected many times. This chain's CDR3 is CSARDRLAGIEEQYF. DNA of the CDR3: TGCAGTGCTAGAGATCGACTAGCGGGAATTGAGGAGCAGTACTTC. The V and J genes are TRBV20-1 and TRBJ2-7; 11 positions match TRBD2. The CDR3 runs 15 residues. Germline-derived CDR1 and CDR2 are DFQATT and SNEGSKA (reference sequence). Germline trimming cut 0 bases from V and 7 bases from J; bases unmatched to any gene: 8.

In regard to this clonotype: This could be a read error, since a much larger clone is one nucleotide away. The chain joins TRBV5-1 to TRBJ2-7; TRBD2 is a possible D gene (5 bases). Trimming shortened V by 4 bases and J by 2 bases, and 13 bases separated the two germline ends. The CDR3 has 14 amino acids. Germline V gene sequence: CDR1 SGHRS, CDR2 YFSETQ. CDR3 protein: CASSHAPGAYEQYF. The DNA of the CDR3 is TGCGCCAGCAGCCACGCGCCCGGGGCCTACGAGCAGTACTTC.

V gene TRBV27 combines with J gene TRBJ2-6; D uncertain. This CDR3 has 16 residues. V lost 6 bases and J 0 bases, leaving 12 bases between the germline ends. Germline CDR1 MNHEY, CDR2 SMNVEV (reference sequence). CDR3 amino acids: CASSRAPASGANVLTF. CDR3 nucleotides: TGTGCCAGCAGCCGAGCCCCCGCCTCTGGGGCCAACGTCCTGACTTTC.

This clonotype has only a few counts. The rearrangement links TRBV6-1 to TRBJ1-1, with D unclear. The CDR3 consists of 13 residues. CDR1 is MNHNS and CDR2 is SASEGT in the germline V gene. Trimming pared 6 bases from V and 13 bases from J, leaving 21 bases between. The CDR3 here is CASSLDSAQAIFF. CDR3 nucleotide sequence: TGTGCCAGCAGCCTCGATTCCGCCCAGGCCATTTTCTTT.

In this sample, this clonotype turned up many times. A junction end diverges from the germline sequence, so it may reflect a read error. The chain links TRBV5-1 to TRBJ2-7; D is possibly TRBD1 or TRBD2 (5 bases each). CDR3 length equals 15 residues. Germline CDR1 is SGHRS and CDR2 is YFSETQ. CDR3 nucleotides: TGTGCCAGCAGCCCCGGGGCGGTTGGGCCCTACGAGCAGTACTTC. As protein: CASSPGAVGPYEQYF.

This clonotype was counted only a few times. This chain uses TRBV6-1 with TRBJ1-2; a weak D match, TRBD1 (6 bases). The CDR3 runs 14 residues. Germline V CDR1 and CDR2: MNHNS, SASEGT. Trimming removed 5 bases at V and 7 bases at J, with 17 bases between. Here the CDR3 reads CASSQSRGWLGYTF. CDR3 sequence (DNA): TGTGCCAGCAGTCAGAGCAGGGGATGGCTTGGCTACACCTTC.

The chain recombines TRBV3-1 with TRBJ1-6; possibly TRBD1 for D (5 bases). The CDR3 contains 16 residues. Trimming took off 4 bases at V and 2 bases at J, with 12 bases between the two ends. Germline V gives CDR1 LGHDT, CDR2 YNNKEL (reference sequence). The CDR3 reads CASSRESRAYNSPLHF. DNA for the CDR3: TGTGCCAGCAGCCGAGAAAGCAGGGCCTATAATTCACCCCTCCACTTT. The variable domain in full, completed from reference TRBV3-1 and TRBJ1-6, reads DTAVSQTPKYLVTQMGNDKSIKCEQNLGHDTMYWYKQDSKKFLKIMFSYNNKELIINETVPNRFSPKSPDKAHLNLHINSLELGDSAVYFCASSRESRAYNSPLHFGNGTRLTVT.

The V gene is TRBV19, the J gene TRBJ2-7; 10 bases line up with TRBD1. This CDR3 contains 15 residues. With V trimmed by 5 bases and J by 5 bases, 9 bases remained unmatched. Germline CDR1 and CDR2: LNHDA and SQIVND (reference sequence). The CDR3 sequence: CASSPHGTGEDEQYF. DNA for the CDR3: TGTGCCAGTAGTCCCCACGGGACAGGGGAAGACGAGCAGTACTTC.

This clonotype came up many times. The genes are TRBV28 and TRBJ2-2; D possibly corresponds to TRBD1 (6 bases). This CDR3 spans 14 amino acids. Trimming pared 6 bases from V and 5 bases from J, leaving 13 bases between. Germline values: CDR1 MDHEN, CDR2 SYDVKM. This CDR3 is CASRQGDGTGELFF. The CDR3 DNA sequence: TGTGCCAGCAGACAGGGTGATGGGACCGGGGAGCTGTTTTTT.

This clonotype has ten or more counts. The chain employs TRBV6-1 and TRBJ1-1; perhaps TRBD1 as D (5 bases). The CDR3 consists of 15 residues. V lost 1 base and J 7 bases, leaving 16 bases between the germline ends. Germline loops: CDR1 MNHNS, CDR2 SASEGT. The CDR3: CASSEVFQGVGEAFF. CDR3 in DNA: TGTGCCAGCAGTGAAGTGTTTCAGGGAGTCGGTGAAGCTTTCTTT.

This clonotype turned up a few times. This chain links TRBV7-2 with TRBJ2-4, with a weak D call TRBD1 (6 bases). The germline V gene encodes CDR1 SGHTA and CDR2 FQGNSA. This CDR3 contains 12 residues. The germline V and J ends were trimmed by 6 bases and 8 bases, with 11 bases remaining between them. The CDR3, as DNA: TGTGCCAGCAGTCGGGACACCTACATTCAGTACTTC. It is translated as CASSRDTYIQYF.

Details on this clonotype: A much more abundant neighbour one base away suggests this may be a read error. The chain employs TRBV7-9 and TRBJ2-6; TRBD1 might be the D (5 bases). Germline loops: CDR1 SEHNR, CDR2 FQNEAQ (reference sequence). CDR3 length: 19 amino acids. CDR3 DNA sequence: TGTGCCAGCAGCTTTAGTGGCAGCTTGTTCAACTCTGGGGCCAACGTCCTGGCTTTC. Its protein is CASSFSGSLFNSGANVLAF.

With regard to this clonotype: This may come from a read error, since a much larger clone is one base off. V and J are TRBV2 and TRBJ1-5; D call uncertain. The CDR3 has 13 amino acids. Germline loops: CDR1 SNHLY, CDR2 FYNNEI. The CDR3 DNA sequence: TGTGTCAGCAGTGAAGACACTAATCAGCCCCAGCATTTT. This sequence encodes CVSSEDTNQPQHF. The whole variable domain, filled in from reference TRBV2 and TRBJ1-5, reads EPEVTQTPSHQVTQMGQEVILRCVPISNHLYFYWYRQILGQKVEFLVSFYNNEISEKSEIFDDQFSVERPDGSNFTLKIRSTKLEDSAMYFCVSSEDTNQPQHFGDGTRLSIL.

This clonotype was counted at least ten times. V usage is TRBV6-5 and J usage is TRBJ2-7, with 8 bases fitting TRBD1. CDR1 is MNHEY, CDR2 SVGAGI, per germline. The CDR3 consists of 14 residues. V lost 4 bases and J lost 6; bases outside the gene matches: 8. The CDR3 sequence is CASSLRGTGGEQYF. Here the CDR3 DNA reads TGTGCCAGCAGTTTACGTGGGACAGGTGGCGAGCAGTACTTC.

The J gene is TRBJ1-1, the V gene TRBV24-1, with 7 bases matching TRBD1. The ends lost 4 bases at V and 9 bases at J; junction bases unmatched: 4. Germline-derived CDR1 and CDR2 are KGHDR and SFDVKD. This CDR3 is 12 amino acids long. Here the CDR3 reads CATSDPTGKAFF. The CDR3 DNA is TGTGCCACCAGTGACCCGACAGGGAAAGCTTTCTTT.

This chain uses TRBV19 with TRBJ1-2; the D is unclear. The CDR3 is made up of 12 amino acids. Germline CDR1 and CDR2: LNHDA and SQIVND (reference sequence). Trimming cost V 0 bases and J 6 bases, with 5 bases left between them. CDR3: CASSIDWDGYTF. CDR3 bases: TGTGCCAGTAGTATAGATTGGGATGGCTACACCTTC. The whole variable domain, remainder taken from reference TRBV19 and TRBJ1-2, is DGGITQSPKYLFRKEGQNVTLSCEQNLNHDAMYWYRQDPGQGLRLIYYSQIVNDFQKGDIAEGYSVSREKKESFPLTVTSAQKNPTAFYLCASSIDWDGYTFGSGTRLTVV.